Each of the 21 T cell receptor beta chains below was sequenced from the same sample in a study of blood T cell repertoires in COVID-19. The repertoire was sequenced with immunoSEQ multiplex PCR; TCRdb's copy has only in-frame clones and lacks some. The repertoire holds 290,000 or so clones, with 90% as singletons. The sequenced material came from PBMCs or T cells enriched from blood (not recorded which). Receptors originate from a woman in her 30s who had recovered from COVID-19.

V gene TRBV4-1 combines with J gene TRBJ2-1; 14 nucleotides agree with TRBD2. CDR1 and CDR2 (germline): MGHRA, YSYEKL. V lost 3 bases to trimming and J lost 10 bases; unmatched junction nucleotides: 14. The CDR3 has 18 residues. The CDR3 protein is CASSQEDPGLAGGREQFF. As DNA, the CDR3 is TGCGCCAGCAGCCAGGAAGATCCAGGACTAGCGGGAGGCCGGGAGCAGTTCTTC.

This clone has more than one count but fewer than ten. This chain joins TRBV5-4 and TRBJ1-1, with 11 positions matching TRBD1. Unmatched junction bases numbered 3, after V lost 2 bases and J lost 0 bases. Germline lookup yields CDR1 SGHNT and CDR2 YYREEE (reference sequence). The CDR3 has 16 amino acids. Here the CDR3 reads CASSFGQGAMNTEAFF. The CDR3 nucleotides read TGTGCCAGCAGCTTCGGACAGGGGGCGATGAACACTGAAGCTTTCTTT.

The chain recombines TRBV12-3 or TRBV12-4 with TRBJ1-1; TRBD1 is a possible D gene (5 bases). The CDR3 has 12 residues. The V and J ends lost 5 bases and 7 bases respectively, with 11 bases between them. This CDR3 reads CASSQGNGEAFF. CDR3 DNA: TGTGCCAGCAGTCAGGGAAATGGTGAAGCTTTCTTT.

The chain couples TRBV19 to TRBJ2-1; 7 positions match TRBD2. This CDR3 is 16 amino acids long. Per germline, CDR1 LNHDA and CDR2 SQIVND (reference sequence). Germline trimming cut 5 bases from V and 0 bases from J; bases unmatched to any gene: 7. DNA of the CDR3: TGTGCCAGTAGTTCCGCCGGGGGGAGCTCCTACAATGAGCAGTTCTTC. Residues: CASSSAGGSSYNEQFF.

The DNA for the CDR3 is TGTGCCAGTAGGGACTACTCCAGCACCGGGGAGCTGTTTTTT. It specifies CASRDYSSTGELFF. The chain couples TRBV19 to TRBJ2-2, with D possibly being TRBD2 (6 bases). Trimming pared 6 bases from V and 4 bases from J, leaving 12 bases between. The CDR3 totals 14 residues. In germline, CDR1 is LNHDA, CDR2 SQIVND (reference sequence).

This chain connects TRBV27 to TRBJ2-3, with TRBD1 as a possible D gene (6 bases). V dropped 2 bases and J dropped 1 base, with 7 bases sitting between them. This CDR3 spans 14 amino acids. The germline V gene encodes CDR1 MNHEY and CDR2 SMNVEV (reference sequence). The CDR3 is CASSLNRGTDTQYF. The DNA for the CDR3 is TGTGCCAGCAGTTTAAACAGGGGCACAGATACGCAGTATTTT.

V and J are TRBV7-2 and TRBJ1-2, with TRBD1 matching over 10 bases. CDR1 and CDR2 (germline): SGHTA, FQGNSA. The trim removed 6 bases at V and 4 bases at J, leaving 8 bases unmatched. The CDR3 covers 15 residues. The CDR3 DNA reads TGTGCCAGCAGGCTAGCGGGACAGGGGACCTATGGCTACACCTTC. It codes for CASRLAGQGTYGYTF. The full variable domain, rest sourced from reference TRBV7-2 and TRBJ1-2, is GAGVSQSPSNKVTEKGKDVELRCDPISGHTALYWYRQSLGQGLEFLIYFQGNSAPDKSGLPSDRFSAERTGGSVSTLTIQRTQQEDSAVYLCASRLAGQGTYGYTFGSGTRLTVV.

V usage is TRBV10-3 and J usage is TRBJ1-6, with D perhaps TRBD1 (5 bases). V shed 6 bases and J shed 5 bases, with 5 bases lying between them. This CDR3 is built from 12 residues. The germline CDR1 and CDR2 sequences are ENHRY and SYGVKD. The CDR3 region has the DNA TGTGCCATCAGAGGGGATAATTCACCCCTCCACTTT. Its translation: CAIRGDNSPLHF.

The CDR3 region is CASSADRKYYGYTF. For the CDR3, the DNA is TGTGCCAGCAGTGCGGACAGGAAATACTATGGCTACACCTTC. The chain employs TRBV27 and TRBJ1-2, with 7 positions matching TRBD1. The CDR3 runs 14 residues. Per the germline V gene, CDR1 is MNHEY and CDR2 is SMNVEV (reference sequence). The J segment lost 3 bases and the V segment lost 5 bases, leaving 6 bases of the junction unmatched.

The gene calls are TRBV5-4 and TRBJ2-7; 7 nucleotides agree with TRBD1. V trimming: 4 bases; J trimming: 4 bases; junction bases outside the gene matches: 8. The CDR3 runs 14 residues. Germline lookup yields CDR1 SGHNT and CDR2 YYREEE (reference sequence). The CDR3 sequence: CASSLTTGMYEQYF. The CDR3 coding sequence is TGTGCCAGCAGCCTCACGACAGGGATGTACGAGCAGTACTTC.

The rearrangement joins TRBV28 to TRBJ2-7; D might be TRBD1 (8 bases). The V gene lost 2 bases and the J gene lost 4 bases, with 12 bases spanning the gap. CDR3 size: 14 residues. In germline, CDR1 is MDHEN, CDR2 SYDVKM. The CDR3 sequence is CASSLGQGGYEQYF. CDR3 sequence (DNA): TGTGCCAGCAGTTTAGGACAGGGAGGGTACGAGCAGTACTTC.

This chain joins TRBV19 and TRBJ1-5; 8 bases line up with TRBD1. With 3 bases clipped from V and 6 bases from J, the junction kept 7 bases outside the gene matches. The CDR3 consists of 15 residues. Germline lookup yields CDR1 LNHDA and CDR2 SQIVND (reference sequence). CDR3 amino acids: CASSILGQGGQPQHF. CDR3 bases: TGTGCCAGTAGTATTTTAGGACAGGGAGGTCAGCCCCAGCATTTT.

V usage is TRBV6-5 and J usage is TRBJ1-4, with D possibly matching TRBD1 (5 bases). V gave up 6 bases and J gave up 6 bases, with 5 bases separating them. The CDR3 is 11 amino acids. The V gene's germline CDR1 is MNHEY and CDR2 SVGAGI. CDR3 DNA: TGTGCCAGCAGCAGGGATGAAAAACTGTTTTTT. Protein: CASSRDEKLFF.

CDR3 nucleotides: TGTGCCAGTAAGGACGGTGCGGGCTACAATGAGCAGTTCTTC. Protein product: CASKDGAGYNEQFF. The rearrangement joins TRBV19 to TRBJ2-1; a possible D gene is TRBD2 (5 bases). CDR1 and CDR2 (germline): LNHDA, SQIVND (reference sequence). The CDR3 is made up of 14 amino acids. The germline V and J ends were trimmed by 7 bases and 3 bases, with 13 bases remaining between them.

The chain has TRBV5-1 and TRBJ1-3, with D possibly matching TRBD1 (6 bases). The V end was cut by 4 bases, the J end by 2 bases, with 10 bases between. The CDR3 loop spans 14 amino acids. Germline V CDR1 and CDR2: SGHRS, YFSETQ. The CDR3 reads CASSPGQTGNTIYF. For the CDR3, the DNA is TGCGCCAGCAGCCCCGGACAGACTGGAAACACCATATATTTT.

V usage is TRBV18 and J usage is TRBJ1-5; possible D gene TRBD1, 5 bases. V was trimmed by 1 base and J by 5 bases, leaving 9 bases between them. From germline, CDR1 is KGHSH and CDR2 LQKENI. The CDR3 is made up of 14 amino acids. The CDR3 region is CASSPLQGDQPQHF. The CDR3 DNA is TGTGCCAGCTCACCACTGCAGGGTGATCAGCCCCAGCATTTT.

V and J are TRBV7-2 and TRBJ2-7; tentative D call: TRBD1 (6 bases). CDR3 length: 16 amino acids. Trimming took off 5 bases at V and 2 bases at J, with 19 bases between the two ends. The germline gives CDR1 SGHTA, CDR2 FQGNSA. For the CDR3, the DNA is TGTGCCAGCAGCCTATCCCCCGGGACACAGACCTACGAGCAGTACTTC. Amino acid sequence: CASSLSPGTQTYEQYF.

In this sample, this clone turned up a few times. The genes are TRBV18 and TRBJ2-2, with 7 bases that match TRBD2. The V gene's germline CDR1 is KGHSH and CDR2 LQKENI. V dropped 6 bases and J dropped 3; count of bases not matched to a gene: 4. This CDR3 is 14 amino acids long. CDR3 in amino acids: CASSWDYYTGELFF. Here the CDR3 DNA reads TGTGCCAGCTCGTGGGACTACTACACCGGGGAGCTGTTTTTT. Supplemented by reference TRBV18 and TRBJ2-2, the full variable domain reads NAGVMQNPRHLVRRRGQEARLRCSPMKGHSHVYWYRQLPEEGLKFMVYLQKENIIDESGMPKERFSAEFPKEGPSILRIQQVVRGDSAAYFCASSWDYYTGELFFGEGSRLTVL.

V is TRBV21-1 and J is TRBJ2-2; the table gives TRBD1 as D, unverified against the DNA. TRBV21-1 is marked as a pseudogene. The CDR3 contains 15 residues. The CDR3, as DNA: TGTGCCAGCAGCATGGGGACAGGGCACACCGGGGAGCTGTTTTTT. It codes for CASSMGTGHTGELFF.

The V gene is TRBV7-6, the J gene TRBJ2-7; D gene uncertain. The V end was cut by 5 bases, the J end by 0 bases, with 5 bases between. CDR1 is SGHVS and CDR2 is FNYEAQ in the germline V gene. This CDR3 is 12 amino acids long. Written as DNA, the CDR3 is TGTGCCAGCAGCGCGTCCTCCTACGAGCAGTACTTC. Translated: CASSASSYEQYF.

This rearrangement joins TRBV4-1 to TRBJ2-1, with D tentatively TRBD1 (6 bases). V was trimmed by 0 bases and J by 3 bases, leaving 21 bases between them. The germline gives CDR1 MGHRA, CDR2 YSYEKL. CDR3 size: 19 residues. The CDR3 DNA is TGCGCCAGCAGCCAAGATCTTCACGGTCGGGACACAATCTACAATGAGCAGTTCTTC. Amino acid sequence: CASSQDLHGRDTIYNEQFF.